Listed below are T cell receptor beta chains from one sample, sequenced in a study of blood T cell repertoires in COVID-19. Clones were read by immunoSEQ multiplex PCR, and TCRdb kept only the in-frame ones, dropping some. This table holds about 260,000 clones, 86% found once. The material sequenced was peripheral blood. The receptors were sampled from a middle-aged man with active or convalescent COVID-19. The CDR3 runs from the conserved cysteine through the conserved F or W. The D gene is left open where the match is weak. Only part of the rows carry a size: once, few, many, or a class if the clone is expanded.

d_call: TRBD1
clone_size: -
v_call: TRBV19
j_call: TRBJ1-4
cdr3_nt: TGTGCCAGTAGTCGGAGACAGGGGGAATGGAAACTGTTTTTT
cdr3_aa: CASSRRQGEWKLFF

d_call: TRBD2
clone_size: few
v_call: TRBV9
j_call: TRBJ2-3
cdr3_nt: TGTGCCAGCAGCCCCCCCCGGGGCCCTAGCGGGGTTACGCAGTATTTT
cdr3_aa: CASSPPRGPSGVTQYF

d_call: TRBD2
clone_size: -
v_call: TRBV7-2
j_call: TRBJ2-7
cdr3_nt: TGTGCCAGCAGCAAGCGGGGTGTCGAAAGCTCCTACGAGCAGTACTTC
cdr3_aa: CASSKRGVESSYEQYF

d_call: -
clone_size: -
v_call: TRBV11-3
j_call: TRBJ1-2
cdr3_nt: TGTGCCAGCAGCCCCACGGGTAACTATGGCTACACCTTC
cdr3_aa: CASSPTGNYGYTF

d_call: -
clone_size: -
v_call: TRBV5-1
j_call: TRBJ2-2
cdr3_nt: TGCGCCAGCAGCTTCAGGCCGACGAACACCGGGGAGCTGTTTTTT
cdr3_aa: CASSFRPTNTGELFF

d_call: TRBD1
clone_size: -
v_call: TRBV3-1/TRBV3-2
j_call: TRBJ1-2
cdr3_nt: TGTGCCAGCAGCCAAGACACCCCCAGGGGGCCTCGGCGTGGCTACACCTTC
cdr3_aa: CASSQDTPRGPRRGYTF

d_call: -
clone_size: -
v_call: TRBV5-1
j_call: TRBJ2-2
cdr3_nt: TGCGCCAGCAGCCTGCGGTGGGTGAAGAACACCGGGGAGCTGTTTTTT
cdr3_aa: CASSLRWVKNTGELFF

d_call: TRBD2
clone_size: -
v_call: TRBV7-6
j_call: TRBJ2-3
cdr3_nt: TGTGCCAGCAGCTCCGAGGGACTAGCAGCAGATACGCAGTATTTT
cdr3_aa: CASSSEGLAADTQYF

d_call: TRBD1
clone_size: -
v_call: TRBV24-1
j_call: TRBJ1-2
cdr3_nt: TGTGCCACCAGTGATGAGGGACAGGGGGACTATGGCTACACCTTC
cdr3_aa: CATSDEGQGDYGYTF

d_call: TRBD1
clone_size: -
v_call: TRBV7-9
j_call: TRBJ1-4
cdr3_nt: TGTGCCAGCAGCTTAGCTAAACAGGGGAGAGGGGAAAAACTGTTTTTT
cdr3_aa: CASSLAKQGRGEKLFF

d_call: TRBD2
clone_size: -
v_call: TRBV19
j_call: TRBJ2-1
cdr3_nt: TGTGCCAGTAGACCTGGGGCGGGGGAATACAATGAGCAGTTCTTC
cdr3_aa: CASRPGAGEYNEQFF

d_call: TRBD1
clone_size: -
v_call: TRBV12-5
j_call: TRBJ2-3
cdr3_nt: TGTGCTAGTGGCCCCGGGCAGGGGGACGCAGATACGCAGTATTTT
cdr3_aa: CASGPGQGDADTQYF

d_call: TRBD1
clone_size: -
v_call: TRBV19
j_call: TRBJ2-2
cdr3_nt: TGTGCCAGTAGTATATTGGGGACAGGGTGGCCCGGGGAGCTGTTTTTT
cdr3_aa: CASSILGTGWPGELFF

d_call: TRBD2
clone_size: -
v_call: TRBV3-1/TRBV3-2
j_call: TRBJ2-7
cdr3_nt: TGTGCCAGCAGCCAATTGGGACTAGCGGGAGAAGGTGAGCAGTACTTC
cdr3_aa: CASSQLGLAGEGEQYF

d_call: -
clone_size: once
v_call: TRBV19
j_call: TRBJ1-3
cdr3_nt: TGTGCCAGTAGTACGGGACACGCGGACACCATATATTTT
cdr3_aa: CASSTGHADTIYF

d_call: -
clone_size: -
v_call: TRBV18
j_call: TRBJ1-1
cdr3_nt: TGTGCCAGCTCACCGAGGGACAACGGTGAAGCTTTCTTT
cdr3_aa: CASSPRDNGEAFF

d_call: TRBD1
clone_size: -
v_call: TRBV19
j_call: TRBJ2-1
cdr3_nt: TGTGCCAGTAGGGCAGGGGGCGTTGAGCAGTTCTTC
cdr3_aa: CASRAGGVEQFF

d_call: TRBD1
clone_size: -
v_call: TRBV19
j_call: TRBJ1-1
cdr3_nt: TGTGCCAGTAGTATCCGTGGACAGGGGAGGTTGAACACTGAAGCTTTCTTT
cdr3_aa: CASSIRGQGRLNTEAFF

d_call: TRBD1
clone_size: -
v_call: TRBV24-1
j_call: TRBJ1-2
cdr3_nt: TGTGCCACCAGTGATCACGGACAGGTTTATGGCTACACCTTC
cdr3_aa: CATSDHGQVYGYTF

d_call: TRBD1
clone_size: -
v_call: TRBV5-1
j_call: TRBJ1-1
cdr3_nt: TGCGCCAGCAGTCGAAGACAGGGGACGGAAGCTTTCTTT
cdr3_aa: CASSRRQGTEAFF

d_call: TRBD1
clone_size: -
v_call: TRBV11-2
j_call: TRBJ2-3
cdr3_nt: TGTGCCAGCAGCTTTTATGTACAGGGGGTGGTAGATACGCAGTATTTT
cdr3_aa: CASSFYVQGVVDTQYF

d_call: TRBD1
clone_size: -
v_call: TRBV2
j_call: TRBJ1-1
cdr3_nt: TGTGCCAGCGTAGGGACAGCAATGAACACTGAAGCTTTCTTT
cdr3_aa: CASVGTAMNTEAFF

d_call: -
clone_size: -
v_call: TRBV4-1
j_call: TRBJ1-4
cdr3_nt: TGCGCCAGCAGCCAACCCTTGGAAAAACTGTTTTTT
cdr3_aa: CASSQPLEKLFF

d_call: TRBD2
clone_size: -
v_call: TRBV19
j_call: TRBJ2-1
cdr3_nt: TGTGCCAGTAGTATTTTTGCGGGAGACCCTTACAATGAGCAGTTCTTC
cdr3_aa: CASSIFAGDPYNEQFF

d_call: -
clone_size: -
v_call: TRBV28
j_call: TRBJ2-1
cdr3_nt: TGTGCCAGCAGTCCCCAACCCGACATAAAGCAGTTCTTC
cdr3_aa: CASSPQPDIKQFF

d_call: -
clone_size: once
v_call: TRBV19
j_call: TRBJ1-1
cdr3_nt: TGTGCCAGTAGTATCGACACTGGATACACTGAAGCTTTCTTT
cdr3_aa: CASSIDTGYTEAFF

d_call: -
clone_size: -
v_call: TRBV5-1
j_call: TRBJ2-2
cdr3_nt: TGCGCCAGCAGCTTGTTAGGGGCGCAGACCGGGGAGCTGTTTTTT
cdr3_aa: CASSLLGAQTGELFF

d_call: -
clone_size: -
v_call: TRBV9
j_call: TRBJ1-1
cdr3_nt: TGTGCCAGCAGCGTAGGGACCACGGGGGGTCTCGAAGCTTTCTTT
cdr3_aa: CASSVGTTGGLEAFF

d_call: TRBD1
clone_size: few
v_call: TRBV5-4
j_call: TRBJ2-7
cdr3_nt: TGTGCCAGCAGCCCAAACCGGGACAGAGATTACGAGCAGTACTTC
cdr3_aa: CASSPNRDRDYEQYF

d_call: TRBD2
clone_size: -
v_call: TRBV5-4
j_call: TRBJ2-3
cdr3_nt: TGTGCCAGCAGCCCGAGTCTGACTAGCGCGGCCCACACAGATACGCAGTATTTT
cdr3_aa: CASSPSLTSAAHTDTQYF

d_call: TRBD1
clone_size: -
v_call: TRBV10-2
j_call: TRBJ1-4
cdr3_nt: TGCGCCAGCGGCCTGGGACAGGCGAATGAAAAACTGTTTTTT
cdr3_aa: CASGLGQANEKLFF

d_call: -
clone_size: -
v_call: TRBV28
j_call: TRBJ1-3
cdr3_nt: TGTGCCAGCAGTGCCGGTACAGAAAACACCATATATTTT
cdr3_aa: CASSAGTENTIYF

d_call: -
clone_size: once
v_call: TRBV7-6
j_call: TRBJ2-7
cdr3_nt: TGTGCCAGCAGCTTCCCCCCCGAGTACGAGCAGTACTTC
cdr3_aa: CASSFPPEYEQYF

d_call: -
clone_size: -
v_call: TRBV5-8
j_call: TRBJ2-5
cdr3_nt: TGTGCCAGCAGCCCGCCACTCCAAGAGACCCAGTACTTC
cdr3_aa: CASSPPLQETQYF

d_call: TRBD1
clone_size: -
v_call: TRBV29-1
j_call: TRBJ1-1
cdr3_nt: TGCAGCGTTGGATTGGACAGGGGGTGGTTTGAAGCTTTCTTT
cdr3_aa: CSVGLDRGWFEAFF

d_call: -
clone_size: -
v_call: TRBV19
j_call: TRBJ2-1
cdr3_nt: TGTGCCAGTAGGGAGGGGACCGAGTATTACAATGAGCAGTTCTTC
cdr3_aa: CASREGTEYYNEQFF

d_call: -
clone_size: -
v_call: TRBV5-6
j_call: TRBJ1-2
cdr3_nt: TGTGCCAGCAGCTTCGGAGACGACTACACCTTC
cdr3_aa: CASSFGDDYTF

d_call: TRBD1
clone_size: -
v_call: TRBV2
j_call: TRBJ2-1
cdr3_nt: TGTGCCAGCAGGGGACAGAGCTCCTACAATGAGCAGTTCTTC
cdr3_aa: CASRGQSSYNEQFF

d_call: -
clone_size: -
v_call: TRBV19
j_call: TRBJ2-7
cdr3_nt: TGTGCCAGTAGTATGGATCCAGGGATCTACGAGCAGTACTTC
cdr3_aa: CASSMDPGIYEQYF

d_call: TRBD1
clone_size: -
v_call: TRBV13
j_call: TRBJ2-1
cdr3_nt: TGTGCCAGCAGCACCCGGGACAGGGGGTTACCGTCGAGCTCCTACAATGAGCAGTTCTTC
cdr3_aa: CASSTRDRGLPSSSYNEQFF

d_call: -
clone_size: -
v_call: TRBV3-1/TRBV3-2
j_call: TRBJ2-2
cdr3_nt: TGTGCCAGCAGCCAAGATCGAACGGCGTGGGTCGGAGCGAACACCGGGGAGCTGTTTTTT
cdr3_aa: CASSQDRTAWVGANTGELFF

d_call: TRBD1
clone_size: -
v_call: TRBV20-1
j_call: TRBJ1-4
cdr3_nt: TGCAGTGCGAGTTTCTTCGACAGGGGTGGTGAAAAACTGTTTTTT
cdr3_aa: CSASFFDRGGEKLFF